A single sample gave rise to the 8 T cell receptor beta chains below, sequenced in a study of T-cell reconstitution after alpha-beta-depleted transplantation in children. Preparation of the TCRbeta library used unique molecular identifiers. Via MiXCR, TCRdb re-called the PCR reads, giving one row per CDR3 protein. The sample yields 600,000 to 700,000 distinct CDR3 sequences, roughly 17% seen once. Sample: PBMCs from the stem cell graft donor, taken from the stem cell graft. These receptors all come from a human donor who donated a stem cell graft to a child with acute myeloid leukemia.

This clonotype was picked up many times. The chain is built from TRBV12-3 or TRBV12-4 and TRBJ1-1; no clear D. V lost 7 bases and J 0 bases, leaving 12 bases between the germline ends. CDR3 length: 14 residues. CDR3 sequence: CASTIRRVNTEAFF. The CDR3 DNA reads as TGTGCCAGCACCATCCGACGGGTGAACACTGAAGCTTTCTTT.

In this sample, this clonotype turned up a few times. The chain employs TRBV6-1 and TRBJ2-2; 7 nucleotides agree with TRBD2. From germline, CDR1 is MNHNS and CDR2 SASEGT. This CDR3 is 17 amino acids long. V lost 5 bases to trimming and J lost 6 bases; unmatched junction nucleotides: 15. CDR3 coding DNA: TGTGCCAGCAGTAAATGGGAGGGATCTCCCTTGGCCGGGGAGCTGTTTTTT. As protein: CASSKWEGSPLAGELFF.

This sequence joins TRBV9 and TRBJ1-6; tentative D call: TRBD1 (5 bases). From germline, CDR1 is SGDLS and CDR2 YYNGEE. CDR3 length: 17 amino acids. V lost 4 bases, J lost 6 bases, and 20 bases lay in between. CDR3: CASSSTGPSASNSPLHF. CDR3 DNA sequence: TGTGCCAGCAGCTCAACAGGCCCGAGCGCTTCTAATTCACCCCTCCACTTT.

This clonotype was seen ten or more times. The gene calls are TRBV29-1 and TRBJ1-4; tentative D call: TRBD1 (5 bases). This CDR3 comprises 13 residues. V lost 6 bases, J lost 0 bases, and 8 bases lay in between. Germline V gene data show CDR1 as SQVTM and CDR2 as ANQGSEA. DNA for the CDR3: TGCAGCGTCCGGACAACAACTAATGAAAAACTGTTTTTT. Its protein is CSVRTTTNEKLFF.

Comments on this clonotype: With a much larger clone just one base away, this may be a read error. CDR3 DNA: TGCAGTGCTTGCCTAGCGGGGGGCACAGATACGCGGTATTTT. Translating gives CSACLAGGTDTRYF. The genes are TRBV20-1 and TRBJ2-3, with 11 bases identical to TRBD2. The length of the CDR3 is 14 residues. Germline V gives CDR1 DFQATT, CDR2 SNEGSKA (reference sequence).

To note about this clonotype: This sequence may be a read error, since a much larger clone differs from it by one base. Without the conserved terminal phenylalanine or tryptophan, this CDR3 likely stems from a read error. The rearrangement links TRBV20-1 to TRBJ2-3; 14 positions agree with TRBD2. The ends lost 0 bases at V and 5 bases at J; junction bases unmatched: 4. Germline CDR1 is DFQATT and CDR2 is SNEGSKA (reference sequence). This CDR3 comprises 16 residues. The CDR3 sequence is CSARDLGLAGGDTQYL. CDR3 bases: TGCAGTGCTAGAGATCTCGGACTAGCGGGGGGAGATACGCAGTATCTT.

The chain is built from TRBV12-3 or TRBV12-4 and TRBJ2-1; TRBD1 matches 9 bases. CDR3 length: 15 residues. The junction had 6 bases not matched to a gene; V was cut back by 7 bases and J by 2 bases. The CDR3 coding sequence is TGTGCCAGCACCAAGGGACAGGGACCCTACAATGAGCAGTTCTTC. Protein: CASTKGQGPYNEQFF.

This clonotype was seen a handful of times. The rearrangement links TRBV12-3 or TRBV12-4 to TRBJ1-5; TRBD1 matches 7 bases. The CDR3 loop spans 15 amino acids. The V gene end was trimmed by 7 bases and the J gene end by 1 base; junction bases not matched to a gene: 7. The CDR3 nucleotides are TGTGCCAGCACTCCGGACAGGATGAGCAATCAGCCCCAGCATTTT. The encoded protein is CASTPDRMSNQPQHF.